This record covers a single T cell receptor beta chain. The CDR3 runs to 13 residues. Per the germline V gene, CDR1 is ENHRY and CDR2 is SYGVKD. Germline trimming cut 5 bases from V and 5 bases from J; bases unmatched to any gene: 4. This sample was included in a study of blood T cell repertoires in COVID-19. Study-level information: From T cells, B-cell-depleted T cells, or PBMCs came the material, which was cDNA or gDNA.

Measured with immunoSEQ multiplex PCR; TCRdb has only the in-frame clones, and not every one. Here the sample spans tens of thousands of clones, roughly four fifths being singletons. The sequence was obtained from a woman aged 55-69 years with acute or convalescent COVID-19. The chain uses TRBV10-3 and TRBJ2-7; TRBD2 agrees at 9 bases. The source material was peripheral blood. CDR3 amino acids: CAISLAGVNEQYF. The DNA for the CDR3 is TGTGCCATCAGTTTAGCGGGAGTGAACGAGCAGTACTTC.